Shown below are 4 T cell receptor beta chains from a single sample sequenced in a study of PD-L1 blockade in urothelial cancer. Only in-frame clones appear in the TCRdb table, and some are missing; sequencing was by immunoSEQ multiplex PCR. There are approximately 50,000 clones in the sample; 88% occur only once, and 2.4% lies in the top ten. Noted time point: peripheral blood 6 weeks after treatment start. The sample in question was PBMCs, obtained around atezolizumab (anti-PD-L1) treatment. Every receptor here comes from a man aged 55-75 years with urothelial cancer.

The chain joins TRBV28 to TRBJ2-7, with 10 bases that match TRBD1. Germline V gene sequence: CDR1 MDHEN, CDR2 SYDVKM. CDR3 length equals 16 residues. The junction had 8 bases not matched to a gene; V was cut back by 2 bases and J by 4 bases. The CDR3 is CASSLGGTGVRYEQYF. In nucleotides, the CDR3 is TGTGCCAGCAGTTTAGGGGGGACAGGGGTAAGATACGAGCAGTACTTC.

The chain recombines TRBV5-1 with TRBJ2-1, with 11 bases that match TRBD2. V lost 2 bases, J lost 5 bases, and 3 bases stayed unmatched. CDR1 and CDR2 (germline): SGHRS, YFSETQ. This CDR3 spans 15 amino acids. The CDR3 protein is CASSFTSGGNNEQFF. CDR3 nucleotides: TGCGCCAGCAGCTTCACTAGCGGGGGAAACAATGAGCAGTTCTTC. The whole variable domain, remainder taken from reference TRBV5-1 and TRBJ2-1, is KAGVTQTPRYLIKTRGQQVTLSCSPISGHRSVSWYQQTPGQGLQFLFEYFSETQRNKGNFPGRFSGRQFSNSRSEMNVSTLELGDSALYLCASSFTSGGNNEQFFGPGTRLTVL.

This clone was counted a single time. The V gene is TRBV19, the J gene TRBJ2-7, with a possible D match to TRBD1 (6 bases). This CDR3 is built from 13 residues. Germline V gives CDR1 LNHDA, CDR2 SQIVND (reference sequence). With 8 bases removed from V and 0 bases from J, the gap between germline ends came to 11 bases. As DNA, the CDR3 is TGTGCCAGTCTGGACAGAAGCTCCTACGAGCAGTACTTC. This sequence encodes CASLDRSSYEQYF.

The J gene is TRBJ2-7, the V gene TRBV19; D is unresolved. Germline loops: CDR1 LNHDA, CDR2 SQIVND (reference sequence). Trimming stripped 5 bases from V and 3 bases from J, with 14 bases between. The CDR3 sequence is 14 residues long. The CDR3 loop is CASSASSGGYEQYF. In DNA form, the CDR3 reads TGTGCCAGTAGTGCCTCGTCAGGTGGCTACGAGCAGTACTTC.